Detailed here is one T cell receptor beta chain. The repertoire was sequenced with immunoSEQ multiplex PCR; TCRdb's copy has only in-frame clones and lacks some. The table lists thousands of clones, approximately 90% of them singletons. CDR1 SGHDN and CDR2 FVKESK come from the germline V gene. The CDR3 has 17 amino acids. V was trimmed by 0 bases and J by 0 bases, leaving 12 bases between them. The data stem from a study of blood T cell repertoires in COVID-19. Study-level information: COVID-19 samples collected from the United States, Italy and Spain covered acute and convalescent phases.

The chain uses TRBV14 and TRBJ1-3; the D gene is possibly TRBD1 (5 bases). Sequenced sample: peripheral blood. The receptor was derived from a man aged 65-85 years with active COVID-19. In nucleotides, the CDR3 is TGTGCCAGCAGCCAAGAACGACAGCGATTCTCTGGAAACACCATATATTTT. Protein product: CASSQERQRFSGNTIYF.